A single T cell receptor beta chain is shown here with its context. The antigen it binds to is not known. Libraries were constructed by 5' RACE. Preparation of each TCR library used around 3,500 ng of total RNA. For each sample, cDNA synthesis with SMARTScribe reverse transcriptase was split into eight separate reactions. Unique molecular identifiers containing a 6-nucleotide sample barcode were introduced through template switching during cDNA synthesis. Two nested PCRs of around 16 and 10 cycles amplified the TCRalpha and TCRbeta cDNA, and bead purification followed each PCR. Before amplification, the cDNA was both treated with uracil DNA-glycosylase and purified with the QIAquick PCR purification kit. In the second PCR, Illumina TruSeq-compatible adapters and sample-specific barcodes were added. TapeStation and Qubit were used to check library quality and concentration, and 4.5 to 6 ng of each library was pooled. Sequencing of the pooled libraries was done on an Illumina HiSeq2500 single-index Rapid Run using custom sequencing primers and 2 x 100 bp reads. As for how the authors treated the data: UMI-based consensus assembly with MiGEC version 1.2.6 was used to correct PCR and sequencing errors. MiXCR version 2.1.1 was used to carry out V(D)J alignment, clonotype assembly and CDR3 extraction. To normalise gene usage, clonotype sharing and MAIT/NKT TCR abundance, the top 1000, 10 000 and 20 000 clonotypes in each sample were analysed. After downsampling to 27 000 UMIs, diversity was calculated as the inverse Simpson index using the vegan R package. Paired Mann-Whitney U tests were applied to discordant twin pairs, with Benjamini-Hochberg correction for multiple testing. The reads, reprocessed by TCRdb, yield one row per CDR3 protein sequence and no DNA. What appears here as the V and J calls and clone size reflects TCRdb's work, not the paper's. In this sample's table one finds roughly 120,000 distinct CDR3 sequences. The ten largest clones add up to roughly 12% of the sample.

These data belong to a study of monozygotic twins with inflammatory bowel disease (dated by TCRdb to the late 2010s). About the investigation overall: The full study comprised 28 monozygotic twin pairs: nine German pairs (four IBD-concordant, five IBD-discordant) and 19 IBD-discordant Danish pairs. Within discordant pairs, disease-associated traits were sought mainly by comparing IBD patients with their genetically identical healthy co-twins. Each individual had, on average, about 151 000 unique TCRalpha sequences and 181 000 unique TCRbeta sequences available for analysis. The full study reports these points: The results gave no support for a single strong signal or clonotype linked to IBD. Repertoire similarity did not differ between concordant and discordant twins, which could be due to limited statistical power. Because patients were on differing immunosuppressive treatments, the repertoires may have picked up extra background noise and inter-individual variability. The analysis was unable to tell apart different T cell subtypes. Measured by the inverse Simpson index, TCRbeta repertoire diversity was lower in IBD patients than in their healthy co-twins. IBD patients shared fewer clonotypes with other individuals than healthy twins did, most markedly in patients showing signs of disease activity.

A roughly 2.4 ml peripheral blood sample was drawn into PAXgene tubes per donor and stored at -80°C. Without T cell sorting, total RNA was isolated from whole blood using the PAXgene blood miRNA kit on an automated QIAcube. Deep TCRalpha and TCRbeta repertoire profiling with unique molecular barcoding was performed on peripheral blood of monozygotic twin pairs concordant or discordant for inflammatory bowel disease. Smoking habits were recorded for all twin pairs, and each individual was classified as a current, former or never smoker. CDR1 is given as MNHNY and CDR2 as SVGAGI, both from the germline V gene (reference sequence). From the cysteine through the phenylalanine, the CDR3 covers 22 amino acids. DNA is not on record.

The sequence links TRBV6-6 to TRBJ2-1; TCRdb reports TRBD2, a call that lacks DNA to check it against. This receptor was taken from a human donor with ulcerative colitis or Crohn's disease, or a healthy co-twin of an affected twin (not recorded which). The sample comprised blood. The CDR3 region reads CASSPGGFLAGEKEYVYNEQFF.